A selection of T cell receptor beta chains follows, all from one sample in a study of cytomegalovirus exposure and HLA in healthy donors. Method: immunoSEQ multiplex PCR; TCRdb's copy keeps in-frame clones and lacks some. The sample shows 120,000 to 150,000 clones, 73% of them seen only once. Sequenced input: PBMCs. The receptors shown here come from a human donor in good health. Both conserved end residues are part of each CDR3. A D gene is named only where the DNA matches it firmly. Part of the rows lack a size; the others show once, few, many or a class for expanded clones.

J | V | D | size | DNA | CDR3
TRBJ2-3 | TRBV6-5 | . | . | TGTGCCAGCAGTTCGGATACGCAGTATTTT | CASSSDTQYF
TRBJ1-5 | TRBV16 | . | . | TGTGCCAGCAGCCAATCGGGGCAGGGGCCGGGGCCCCAGCATTTT | CASSQSGQGPGPQHF
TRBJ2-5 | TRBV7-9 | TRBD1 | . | TGTGCCAGCAGCCTGGGACAGCCGCAAGAGACCCAGTACTTC | CASSLGQPQETQYF
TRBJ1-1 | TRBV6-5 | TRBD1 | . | TGTGCCAGCAGTTCCTCCGGGACAGGGGACACTGAAGCTTTCTTT | CASSSSGTGDTEAFF
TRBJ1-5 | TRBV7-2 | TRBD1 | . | TGTGCCAGCAGCCTTAGGACAGGCGTAAATCAGCCCCAGCATTTT | CASSLRTGVNQPQHF
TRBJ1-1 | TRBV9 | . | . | TGTGCCAGCGAAGGGGCTGGGACTGAAGCTTTCTTT | CASEGAGTEAFF
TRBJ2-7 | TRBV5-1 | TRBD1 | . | TGCGCCAGCAGCATAAACAGGGGGTACGAGCAGTACTTC | CASSINRGYEQYF
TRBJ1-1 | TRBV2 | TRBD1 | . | TGTGCCAGCATGTTAGAGACAGGGGGCACTGAAGCTTTCTTT | CASMLETGGTEAFF
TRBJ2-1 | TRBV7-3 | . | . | TGTGCCAGCAGCTTCTCGGGGTACAATGAGCAGTTCTTC | CASSFSGYNEQFF
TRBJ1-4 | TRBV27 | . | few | TGTGCCAGCAGTTTTGACAGACAGGCAGAAAAACTGTTTTTT | CASSFDRQAEKLFF
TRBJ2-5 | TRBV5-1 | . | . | TGCGCCAGCAGCACCTATACCCAAGAGACCCAGTACTTC | CASSTYTQETQYF
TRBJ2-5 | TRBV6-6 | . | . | TGTGCCAGCAGTTACTCATCCCCTCCGACCCAGTACTTC | CASSYSSPPTQYF
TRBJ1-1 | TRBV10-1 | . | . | TGCGCCAGCAGTGATTACGGGACACCGGCTAACACTGAAGCTTTCTTT | CASSDYGTPANTEAFF
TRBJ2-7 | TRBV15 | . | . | TGTGCCACCAGCACTAGACTAGCCTACGAGCAGTACTTC | CATSTRLAYEQYF
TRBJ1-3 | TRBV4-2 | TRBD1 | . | TGTGCCAGCAGCCCAGGGACAGGCGGAAACACCATATATTTT | CASSPGTGGNTIYF
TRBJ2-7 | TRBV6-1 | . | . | TGTGCCAGCCCCGAGAGCGGCAGGCCCACCTACGAGCAGTACTTC | CASPESGRPTYEQYF
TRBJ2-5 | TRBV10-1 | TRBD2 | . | TGCGCCAGCAGTGGAGGCGGGAGATACGAGACCCAGTACTTC | CASSGGGRYETQYF
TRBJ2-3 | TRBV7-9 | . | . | TGTGCCAGCAGTGTCGGGGGATCCACCACAGATACGCAGTATTTT | CASSVGGSTTDTQYF
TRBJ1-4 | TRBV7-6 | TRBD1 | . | TGTGCCAGCAGCCTGACAGGGGGTTCGGAAAAACTGTTTTTT | CASSLTGGSEKLFF
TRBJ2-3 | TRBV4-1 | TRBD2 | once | TGCGCCAGCAGCCAAAGACTAGCGGGAGGCGGAGAGGAGTATTTT | CASSQRLAGGGEEYF
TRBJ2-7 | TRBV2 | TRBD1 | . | TGTGCCAGCAGTGGGGACAGACGCGAGCAGTACTTC | CASSGDRREQYF
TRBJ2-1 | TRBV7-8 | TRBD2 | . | TGTGCCAGCAGCTTGAGCGGGGGGGCCGTAGATGAGCAGTTCTTC | CASSLSGGAVDEQFF
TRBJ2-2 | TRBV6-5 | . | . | TGTGCCAGCAGTTACGTCAGCGGAATCACCGGGGAGCTGTTTTTT | CASSYVSGITGELFF
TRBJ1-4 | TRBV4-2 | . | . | TGTGCCAGCAGCCGGCTGGGGGGATCTAATGAAAAACTGTTTTTT | CASSRLGGSNEKLFF
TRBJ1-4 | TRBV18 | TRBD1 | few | TGTGCCAGCTCACCCGGACAGGCCCGTAATGAAAAACTGTTTTTT | CASSPGQARNEKLFF
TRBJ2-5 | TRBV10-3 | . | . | TGTGCCATCAGTGAGCCCCCCATAGAGACCCAGTACTTC | CAISEPPIETQYF
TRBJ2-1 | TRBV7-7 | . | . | TGTGCTAGCAGCTTAGATACCTACAATGAGCAGTTCTTC | CASSLDTYNEQFF
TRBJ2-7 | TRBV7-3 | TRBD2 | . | TGTGCCAGCAGCTTAAGAATTCTGTTCCCTAGCGGGGAAACCTACGAGCAGTACTTC | CASSLRILFPSGETYEQYF
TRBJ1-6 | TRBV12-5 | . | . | TGTGCTAGTGGTTTGGATGAGGATTCACCCCTCCACTTT | CASGLDEDSPLHF
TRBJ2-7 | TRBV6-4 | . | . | TGTGCCAGCACCCGAGAGGGCCCTCGGGAGTTCCCCTGGGAGCAGTACTTC | CASTREGPREFPWEQYF
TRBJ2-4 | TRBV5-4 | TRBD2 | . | TGTGCCAGCAGCTCATCGAGCGGGAGCCAACTAGCCAAAAACATTCAGTACTTC | CASSSSSGSQLAKNIQYF
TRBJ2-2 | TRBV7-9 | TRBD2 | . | TGTGCCAGCGAGAGCGGGAGGGGGAACACCGGGGAGCTGTTTTTT | CASESGRGNTGELFF
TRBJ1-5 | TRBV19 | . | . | TGTGCCAGTAGTACCCCCTCCGCGTCCATTGACAATCAGCCCCAGCATTTT | CASSTPSASIDNQPQHF
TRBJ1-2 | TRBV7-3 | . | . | TGTGCCAGCAGCGAAAGAACGGGACTGGGTATTGGCTACACCTTC | CASSERTGLGIGYTF
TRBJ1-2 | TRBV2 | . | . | TGTGCCAGCAGTAGGGACTCCCTAGAGGGCTACACCTTC | CASSRDSLEGYTF
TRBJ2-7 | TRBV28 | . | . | TGTGCCAGCAGTCGGACACACCGACAGGCCTACGAGCAGTACTTC | CASSRTHRQAYEQYF
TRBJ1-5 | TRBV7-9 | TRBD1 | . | TGTGCCAGCAGCTTAACAGGGGGTGGTCAGCCCCAGCATTTT | CASSLTGGGQPQHF
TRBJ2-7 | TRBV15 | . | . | TGTGCCACCAGCAGAGAAGCTCGAGTCGAGCAGTACTTC | CATSREARVEQYF
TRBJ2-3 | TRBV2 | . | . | TGTGCCAGCAGCAGATGGGGGGTTAGCACAGATACGCAGTATTTT | CASSRWGVSTDTQYF
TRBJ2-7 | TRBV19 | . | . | TGTGCCAGTAGTCCCCAGGTGGGACTCCCACACGAGCAGTACTTC | CASSPQVGLPHEQYF
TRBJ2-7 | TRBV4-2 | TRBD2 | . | TGTGCCAGCAGCCAAGAAACTAGCGGGGCTGGCTACGAGCAGTACTTC | CASSQETSGAGYEQYF
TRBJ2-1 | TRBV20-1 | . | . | TGCAGTGCTAGAGTGGGGGGGCAGTTCTTC | CSARVGGQFF
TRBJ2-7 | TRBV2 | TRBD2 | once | TGTGCCAGCAGTGAAGGTGGGAGGGCAAGGTACGAGCAGTACTTC | CASSEGGRARYEQYF
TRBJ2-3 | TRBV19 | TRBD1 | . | TGTGCCAGTAGTATAGGAGGGGGCGGAAGTGGAACAGATACGCAGTATTTT | CASSIGGGGSGTDTQYF
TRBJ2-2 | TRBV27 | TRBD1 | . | TGTGCCAGCAGTTTTTTTCAGGGGGCCAGGACCGGGGAGCTGTTTTTT | CASSFFQGARTGELFF
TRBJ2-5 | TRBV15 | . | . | TGTGCCACCAGCGGAGTTCAGGGGCGGGGGGAGACCCAGTACTTC | CATSGVQGRGETQYF
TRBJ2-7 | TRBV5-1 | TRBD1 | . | TGCGCCAGCAGCTTGGGCGGACAGGGTCTCAACGAGCAGTACTTC | CASSLGGQGLNEQYF
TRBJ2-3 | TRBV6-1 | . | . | TGTGCCACTCGAAGTCCGGGGATGTGGTATTTT | CATRSPGMWYF